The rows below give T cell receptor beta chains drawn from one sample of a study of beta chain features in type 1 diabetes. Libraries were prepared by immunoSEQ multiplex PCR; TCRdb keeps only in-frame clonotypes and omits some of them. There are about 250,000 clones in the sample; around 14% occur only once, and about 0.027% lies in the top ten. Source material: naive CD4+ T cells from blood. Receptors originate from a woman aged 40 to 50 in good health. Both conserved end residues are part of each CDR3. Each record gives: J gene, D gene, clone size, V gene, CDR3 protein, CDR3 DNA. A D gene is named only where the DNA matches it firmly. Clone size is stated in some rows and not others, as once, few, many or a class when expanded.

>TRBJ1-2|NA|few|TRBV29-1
CSVAEAENYGYTF
TGCAGCGTAGCCGAGGCGGAAAACTATGGCTACACCTTC
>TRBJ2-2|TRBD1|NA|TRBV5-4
CASSLGRGPGELFF
TGTGCCAGCAGCTTGGGAAGGGGGCCGGGGGAGCTGTTTTTT
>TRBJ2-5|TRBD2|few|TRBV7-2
CASSLAREGPRNF
TGTGCCAGCAGCTTAGCGAGGGAGGGCCCAAGGAACTTC
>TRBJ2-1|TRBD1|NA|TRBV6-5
CASRRTGNNEQFF
TGTGCCAGCAGACGGACAGGGAACAATGAGCAGTTCTTC
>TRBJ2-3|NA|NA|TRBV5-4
CATLRGGTDTQYF
TGTGCCACCCTTCGAGGCGGCACAGATACGCAGTATTTT
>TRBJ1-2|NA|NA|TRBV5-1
CASSNRAYYGYTF
TGCGCCAGCAGTAACAGGGCCTACTATGGCTACACCTTC
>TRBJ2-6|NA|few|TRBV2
CASSEAVPRANVLTF
TGTGCCAGCAGTGAAGCTGTTCCTCGGGCCAACGTCCTGACTTTC
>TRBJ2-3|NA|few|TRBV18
CASSPLPDRPDTQYF
TGTGCCAGCTCACCCCTACCCGACAGGCCCGATACGCAGTATTTT
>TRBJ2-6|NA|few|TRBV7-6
CASSLEPGHSGANVLTF
TGTGCCAGCAGCTTAGAGCCAGGTCACTCTGGGGCCAACGTCCTGACTTTC
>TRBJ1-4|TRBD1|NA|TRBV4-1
CASSQENRGRDEKLFF
TGCGCCAGCAGCCAAGAAAACAGGGGGCGCGATGAAAAACTGTTTTTT
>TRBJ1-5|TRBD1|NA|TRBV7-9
CASSFDRVHGPQHF
TGTGCCAGCAGCTTTGACAGGGTGCACGGGCCCCAGCATTTT
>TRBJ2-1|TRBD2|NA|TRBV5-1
CASSSGLAGGSYNEQFF
TGCGCCAGCAGCTCTGGACTAGCGGGGGGATCCTACAATGAGCAGTTCTTC
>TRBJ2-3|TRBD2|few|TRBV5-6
CASSLIAGGGDTQYF
TGTGCCAGCAGCTTGATTGCGGGGGGAGGAGATACGCAGTATTTT
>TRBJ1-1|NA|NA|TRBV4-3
CASSPTAGRGTEAFF
TGCGCCAGCAGCCCCACCGCGGGCCGGGGAACTGAAGCTTTCTTT
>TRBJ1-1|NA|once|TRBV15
CATSVQEWGAEAFF
TGTGCCACCAGCGTACAGGAGTGGGGCGCTGAAGCTTTCTTT
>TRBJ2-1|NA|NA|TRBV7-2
CASSPSTGYGGEQFF
TGTGCCAGCAGTCCCAGCACAGGGTATGGGGGTGAGCAGTTCTTC
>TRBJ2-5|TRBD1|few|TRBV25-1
CASSDRVVETQYF
TGTGCCAGCAGCGACAGGGTCGTTGAGACCCAGTACTTC
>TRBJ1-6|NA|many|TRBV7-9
CASSPMTLPLHF
TGTGCCAGCAGCCCCATGACACTTCCCCTCCACTTT
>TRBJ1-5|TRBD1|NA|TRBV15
CATSRARNRGFKGDQPQHF
TGTGCCACCAGCAGAGCACGTAACAGGGGATTTAAGGGGGATCAGCCCCAGCATTTT
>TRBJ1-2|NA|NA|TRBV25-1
CASTDRWGYTF
TGTGCCAGCACTGACAGGTGGGGCTACACCTTC
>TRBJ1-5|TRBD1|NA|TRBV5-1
CASSLGTVTFNQPQHF
TGCGCCAGCAGCTTAGGGACAGTGACGTTCAATCAGCCCCAGCATTTT
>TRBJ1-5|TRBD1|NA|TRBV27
CASSLGGGRNQPQHF
TGTGCCAGCAGTTTAGGAGGGGGCAGGAATCAGCCCCAGCATTTT
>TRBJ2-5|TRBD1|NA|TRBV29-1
CSVARGRLETQYF
TGCAGCGTTGCCAGGGGGCGTCTGGAGACCCAGTACTTC
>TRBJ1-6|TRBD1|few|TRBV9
CASSSHRGESYNSPLHF
TGTGCCAGCAGTTCTCACAGGGGAGAATCCTATAATTCACCCCTCCACTTT